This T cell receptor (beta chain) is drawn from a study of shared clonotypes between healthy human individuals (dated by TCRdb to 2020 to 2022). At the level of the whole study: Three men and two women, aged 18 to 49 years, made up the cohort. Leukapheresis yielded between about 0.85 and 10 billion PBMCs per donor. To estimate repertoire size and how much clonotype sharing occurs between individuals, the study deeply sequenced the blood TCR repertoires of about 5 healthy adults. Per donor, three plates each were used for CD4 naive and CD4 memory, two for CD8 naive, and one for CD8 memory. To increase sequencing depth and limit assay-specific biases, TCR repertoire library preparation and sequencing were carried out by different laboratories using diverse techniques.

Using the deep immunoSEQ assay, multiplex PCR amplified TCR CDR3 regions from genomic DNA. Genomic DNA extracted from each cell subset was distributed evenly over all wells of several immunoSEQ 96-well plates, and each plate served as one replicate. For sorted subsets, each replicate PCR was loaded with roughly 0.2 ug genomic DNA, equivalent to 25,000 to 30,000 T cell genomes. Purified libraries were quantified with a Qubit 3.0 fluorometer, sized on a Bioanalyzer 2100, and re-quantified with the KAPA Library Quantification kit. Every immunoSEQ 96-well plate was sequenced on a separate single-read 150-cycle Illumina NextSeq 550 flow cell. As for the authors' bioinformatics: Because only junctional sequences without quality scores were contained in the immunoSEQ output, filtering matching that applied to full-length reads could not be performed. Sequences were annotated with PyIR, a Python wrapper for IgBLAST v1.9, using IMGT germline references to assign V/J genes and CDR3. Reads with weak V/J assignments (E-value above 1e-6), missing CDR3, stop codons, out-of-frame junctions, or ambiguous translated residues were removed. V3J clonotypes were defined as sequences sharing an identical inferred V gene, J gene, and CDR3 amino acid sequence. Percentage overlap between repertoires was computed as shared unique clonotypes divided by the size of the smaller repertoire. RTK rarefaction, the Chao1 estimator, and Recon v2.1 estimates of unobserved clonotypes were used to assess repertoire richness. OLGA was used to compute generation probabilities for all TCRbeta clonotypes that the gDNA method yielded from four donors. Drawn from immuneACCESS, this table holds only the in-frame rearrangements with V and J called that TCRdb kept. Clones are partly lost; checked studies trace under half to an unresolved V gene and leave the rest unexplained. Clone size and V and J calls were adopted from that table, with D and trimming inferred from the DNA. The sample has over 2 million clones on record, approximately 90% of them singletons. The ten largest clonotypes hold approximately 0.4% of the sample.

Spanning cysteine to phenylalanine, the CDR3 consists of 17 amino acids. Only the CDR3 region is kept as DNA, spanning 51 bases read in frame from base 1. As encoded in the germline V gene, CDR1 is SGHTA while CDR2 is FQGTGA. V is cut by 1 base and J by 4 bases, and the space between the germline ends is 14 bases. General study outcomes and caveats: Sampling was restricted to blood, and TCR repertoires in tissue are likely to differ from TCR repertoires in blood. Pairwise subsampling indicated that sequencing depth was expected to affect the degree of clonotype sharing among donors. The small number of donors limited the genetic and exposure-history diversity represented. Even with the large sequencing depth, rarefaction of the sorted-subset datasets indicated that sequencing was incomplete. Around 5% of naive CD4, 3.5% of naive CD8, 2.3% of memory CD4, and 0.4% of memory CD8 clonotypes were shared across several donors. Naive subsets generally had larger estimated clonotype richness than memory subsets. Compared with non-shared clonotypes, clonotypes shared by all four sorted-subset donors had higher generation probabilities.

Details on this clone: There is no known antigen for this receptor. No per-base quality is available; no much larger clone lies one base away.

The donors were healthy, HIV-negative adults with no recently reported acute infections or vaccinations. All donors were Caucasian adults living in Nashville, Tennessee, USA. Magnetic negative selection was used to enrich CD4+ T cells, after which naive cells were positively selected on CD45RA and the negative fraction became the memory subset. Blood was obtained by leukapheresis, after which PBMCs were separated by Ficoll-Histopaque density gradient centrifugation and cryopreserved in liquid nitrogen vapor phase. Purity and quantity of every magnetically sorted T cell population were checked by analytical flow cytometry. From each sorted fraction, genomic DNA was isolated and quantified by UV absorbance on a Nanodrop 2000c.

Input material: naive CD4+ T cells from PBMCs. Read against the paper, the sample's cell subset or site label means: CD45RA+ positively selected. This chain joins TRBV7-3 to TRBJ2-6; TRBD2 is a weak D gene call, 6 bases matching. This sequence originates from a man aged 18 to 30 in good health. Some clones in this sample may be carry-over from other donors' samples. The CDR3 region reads CASSLMGLSIGANVLTF. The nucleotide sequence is TGTGCCAGCAGCTTAATGGGACTCAGCATAGGGGCCAACGTCCTGACTTTC.